This TCR beta chain comes out of a study of T-cell reconstitution after alpha-beta-depleted transplantation in children. The CDR3 extends over 11 amino acids. The V and J ends lost 7 bases and 6 bases respectively, with 9 bases between them. This clonotype was seen a few times. Unique molecular identifiers were incorporated into the prepared TCRbeta library. TCRdb re-called the PCR reads with MiXCR, one entry per CDR3 protein. The table includes around 410,000 distinct CDR3 sequences, 11% detected once. Sequencing used PBMCs from the stem cell graft donor, obtained from the stem cell graft. The chain recombines TRBV12-3 or TRBV12-4 with TRBJ1-1; weak D call: TRBD1 (6 bases). The TCR sequence derives from a human donor who donated a stem cell graft to a child with acute myeloid leukemia. The CDR3 spells CASNPGAEAFF. The CDR3 DNA reads as TGTGCCAGCAATCCAGGGGCTGAAGCTTTCTTT.